These T cell receptor beta chains were read from a single sample in a study of OX40 agonist ivuxolimab in advanced cancers. Sequenced by immunoSEQ multiplex PCR; TCRdb stores in-frame clones only, minus some. Of tens of thousands of clones listed, 91% are singletons. The sample consisted of CD4+ or CD8+ T cells sorted from blood, taken in a trial of the OX40 agonist ivuxolimab. Receptors were obtained from an adult with an advanced solid tumor such as melanoma, head and neck, liver or kidney cancer. The CDR3 runs from the conserved cysteine through the conserved F or W. D genes are given only for firm matches. Clone size is stated in some rows and not others, as once, few, many or a class when expanded.

cdr3_aa cdr3_nt v_call clone_size d_call j_call
CASSPLGRTDTQYF TGTGCCAGCTCACCGCTGGGGCGGACAGATACGCAGTATTTT TRBV18 . . TRBJ2-3
CASSPTLQGSSEAFF TGTGCCAGCTCACCCACCTTACAGGGGTCTTCTGAAGCTTTCTTT TRBV18 . TRBD1 TRBJ1-1
CASGGVSWDFEAFF TGTGCCAGCGGGGGGGTGAGTTGGGACTTTGAAGCTTTCTTT TRBV6-5 . . TRBJ1-1
CASSLDLTDRAGNTIYF TGCGCCAGCAGCCTTGATCTGACCGACAGGGCGGGAAACACCATATATTTT TRBV5-1 . TRBD1 TRBJ1-3
CASSLKLAGVKDEQYF TGTGCCAGCAGCTTAAAACTAGCGGGAGTAAAAGACGAGCAGTACTTC TRBV7-2 . TRBD2 TRBJ2-7
CASSFGFQETQYF TGTGCCAGCAGCTTCGGGTTCCAAGAGACCCAGTACTTC TRBV7-8 . . TRBJ2-5
CASSLGVNTEAFF TGTGCCAGCAGCTTAGGAGTTAACACTGAAGCTTTCTTT TRBV11-2 . . TRBJ1-1
CASSRNDVTYEQYF TGTGCCAGTAGTAGAAACGACGTAACCTACGAGCAGTACTTC TRBV19 . . TRBJ2-7
CASSSVTGAQETQYF TGTGCCAGCAGTTCTGTGACAGGAGCCCAAGAGACCCAGTACTTC TRBV28 . . TRBJ2-5
CAISPGTSGSWEQFF TGTGCCATCAGTCCCGGGACTAGCGGGAGTTGGGAGCAGTTCTTC TRBV10-3 . TRBD2 TRBJ2-1
CAWSVSGGGQPQHF TGTGCCTGGAGTGTATCTGGAGGAGGCCAGCCCCAGCATTTT TRBV30 . . TRBJ1-5
CASSFTYRGDEQYF TGTGCCAGCAGCTTCACTTACAGGGGAGACGAGCAGTACTTC TRBV7-2 . TRBD1 TRBJ2-7
CASSHGLRGGAYGYTF TGCGCCAGCAGCCACGGGCTTAGGGGTGGGGCCTATGGCTACACCTTC TRBV4-1 . . TRBJ1-2
CAISPGTRRETQYF TGTGCCATCAGCCCCGGGACTAGGAGAGAGACCCAGTACTTC TRBV10-3 . TRBD2 TRBJ2-5
CASSQEKGGGQPQHF TGCGCCAGCAGCCAAGAGAAGGGGGGAGGTCAGCCCCAGCATTTT TRBV4-1 . . TRBJ1-5
CASSFRGNYEQYF TGTGCCAGCAGCTTTCGGGGGAACTACGAGCAGTACTTC TRBV7-6 . . TRBJ2-7
CASSPRVQTYEQYF TGTGCCAGCAGCCCCCGAGTACAGACCTACGAGCAGTACTTC TRBV14 . . TRBJ2-7
CASSWKGDQETQYF TGCGCCAGCAGCTGGAAAGGGGACCAAGAGACCCAGTACTTC TRBV5-1 . . TRBJ2-5
CASSLYSGSNYEQYF TGCGCCAGCAGCTTGTATAGCGGGAGTAATTACGAGCAGTACTTC TRBV5-1 once TRBD2 TRBJ2-7
CASSEGPPTGELGGGQYF TGCGCCAGCAGTGAAGGCCCCCCGACAGGGGAGCTGGGGGGAGGCCAGTACTTC TRBV10-2 . TRBD1 TRBJ2-5
CASRLMSGGPNTEAFF TGTGCCAGCAGGCTTATGTCTGGGGGTCCGAACACTGAAGCTTTCTTT TRBV27 . . TRBJ1-1
CASSLFSGNQPQHF TGTGCCAGCAGTTTATTTAGTGGGAATCAGCCCCAGCATTTT TRBV28 once . TRBJ1-5
CASSPGQGLNTGELFF TGTGCCAGCAGTCCCGGCCAGGGGCTAAACACCGGGGAGCTGTTTTTT TRBV28 . . TRBJ2-2
CASRKGRISTDTQYF TGTGCCAGCAGGAAGGGACGGATTAGCACAGATACGCAGTATTTT TRBV2 . . TRBJ2-3
CASSSTGGEQYF TGTGCCAGCAGTTCTACAGGGGGCGAGCAGTACTTC TRBV6-5 once TRBD1 TRBJ2-7
CATSRDPGLTSNEQFF TGTGCCACCAGCAGAGATCCGGGTCTAACTAGCAATGAGCAGTTCTTC TRBV15 . . TRBJ2-1
CASSYNGDRVNEKLFF TGTGCCAGCAGTTACAATGGGGACAGGGTGAATGAAAAACTGTTTTTT TRBV6-5 once TRBD1 TRBJ1-4
CASSVQGWGTGELFF TGTGCCAGCAGCGTACAGGGCTGGGGCACCGGGGAGCTGTTTTTT TRBV9 . . TRBJ2-2
CASSLAEIYEQYF TGTGCCAGCAGCTTAGCCGAAATCTACGAGCAGTACTTC TRBV7-6 . . TRBJ2-7
CASSLGQGEGYTF TGTGCCAGCAGCTTGGGACAGGGGGAAGGCTACACCTTC TRBV11-1 few TRBD1 TRBJ1-2
CASSHPGGRYNEQFF TGTGCCAGTAGTCACCCGGGAGGGCGATACAATGAGCAGTTCTTC TRBV19 . TRBD2 TRBJ2-1
CASSQGRLATEAFF TGCGCCAGCAGCCAGGGACGCTTAGCCACTGAAGCTTTCTTT TRBV5-1 . . TRBJ1-1
CASSRDLAKNIQYF TGTGCCAGCTCAAGGGACCTAGCCAAAAACATTCAGTACTTC TRBV9 . . TRBJ2-4